The source of this T cell receptor beta chain is a study of blood T cell repertoires in COVID-19. Background on the study: Sources were T cells, B-cell-depleted T cells, or PBMCs; the material itself was cDNA or gDNA.

Clinical histories supplied by participants themselves formed the basis of cohort assignment. The protocol was immunoSEQ multiplex PCR, while the TCRdb copy is restricted to in-frame clones and leaves out a portion. The table records 150,000 to 250,000 clones, approximately 85% of them present only once. This CDR3 contains 14 residues. CDR1 MNHEY and CDR2 SVGAGI come from the germline V gene. J was trimmed by 8 bases and V by 6 bases; bases with no gene match: 10. The clonotype comes from a man aged 40-50 years who had recovered from COVID-19. J is TRBJ1-1 and V is TRBV6-5, with TRBD1 matching over 9 bases. Sequences were obtained from PBMCs or T cells enriched from blood (not recorded which). CDR3 amino acids: CASSQYRDRVEAFF. The CDR3, as DNA: TGTGCCAGCAGCCAATACCGGGACAGGGTCGAAGCTTTCTTT.